The 18 T cell receptor beta chains given below trace back to one sample, sequenced in a study of T cells after posttransplantation cyclophosphamide. TCRdb's table, derived via immunoSEQ multiplex PCR, lists solely in-frame clones and lacks some. There are roughly 20,000 clones in the sample; almost 99% occur only once, and roughly 0.17% lies in the top ten. Cells defined as naive were viable CD3+CD4+ or CD3+CD8+ and CCR7+CD45RA+CD45RO-CD95-CD27+CD28+. Material for sequencing was naive CD4+ T cells sorted from PBMCs. The source of these receptors is a man aged 40-49 years in good health, CMV-negative, and a related stem cell transplant donor.

The V gene is TRBV18, the J gene TRBJ2-3; TRBD2 is a possible D gene (7 bases). The CDR3 spans 15 residues. Trimming took off 4 bases at V and 0 bases at J, with 11 bases between the two ends. CDR1 KGHSH and CDR2 LQKENI come from the germline V gene. The CDR3 spells CASSRAGHSTDTQYF. The CDR3 nucleotides are TGTGCCAGCTCACGAGCGGGACACAGCACAGATACGCAGTATTTT.

The chain joins TRBV6-1 to TRBJ2-1; 7 bases are a match to TRBD2. The CDR3 is made up of 13 amino acids. CDR1 is MNHNS, CDR2 SASEGT, per germline. V dropped 7 bases and J dropped 9; count of bases not matched to a gene: 9. The CDR3 is CASNPAGLGEQFF. Here the CDR3 DNA reads TGTGCCAGCAATCCAGCGGGATTGGGTGAGCAGTTCTTC.

This sequence joins TRBV19 and TRBJ1-2; TRBD1 aligns across 7 bases. This CDR3 region has 16 residues. Trimming at V came to 4 bases and at J to 6 bases, leaving 14 bases not matched to a gene. CDR1 is LNHDA, CDR2 SQIVND, per germline (reference sequence). The CDR3 loop is CASSTQLQGSGHGYTF. In DNA, the CDR3 is TGTGCCAGTAGTACTCAATTACAGGGGTCGGGCCATGGCTACACCTTC.

CDR3 sequence (DNA): TGTGCCAGCAGCTTGACAGGTCTAGACTACGAGCAGTACTTC. Translated: CASSLTGLDYEQYF. J is TRBJ2-7 and V is TRBV5-6, with TRBD1 as a possible D gene (5 bases). The germline CDR1 and CDR2 sequences are SGHDT and YYEEEE. V lost 1 base, J lost 3 bases, and 11 bases lay in between. The CDR3 runs 14 residues.

J is TRBJ2-1 and V is TRBV12-1; the DNA was not used to check the table's D call, TRBD2. TRBV12-1 is listed as a pseudogene. This CDR3 is built from 14 residues. The CDR3 nucleotides are TGTGCCAGCAGCTTTAGGCTAGCGGACAATGAGCAGTTCTTC. Protein product: CASSFRLADNEQFF.

The V and J genes are TRBV21-1 and TRBJ2-5; the table's D call of TRBD1 was not tested on the DNA. TRBV21-1 constitutes a pseudogene. The CDR3 totals 15 residues. DNA of the CDR3: TGTGCCAGCAGCAAAGCCAGGGCAGGGGAAGAGACCCAGTACTTC. Protein product: CASSKARAGEETQYF.

The rearrangement uses TRBV5-1 and TRBJ2-1, with TRBD2 matching over 14 bases. This CDR3 has 15 amino acids. V was clipped by 4 bases and J by 6 bases; unmatched bases: 3. CDR1 is SGHRS, CDR2 YFSETQ, per germline. The CDR3 protein is CASSTGTSGGNEQFF. As DNA, the CDR3 is TGCGCCAGCAGCACCGGGACTAGCGGGGGCAATGAGCAGTTCTTC. The whole variable domain, remainder taken from reference TRBV5-1 and TRBJ2-1, is KAGVTQTPRYLIKTRGQQVTLSCSPISGHRSVSWYQQTPGQGLQFLFEYFSETQRNKGNFPGRFSGRQFSNSRSEMNVSTLELGDSALYLCASSTGTSGGNEQFFGPGTRLTVL.

This clone was observed once. The V call is TRBV5-1, the J call TRBJ2-7; TRBD2 is a possible D gene (6 bases). CDR3 length: 18 amino acids. From germline, CDR1 is SGHRS and CDR2 YFSETQ. V was pared by 3 bases and J by 0 bases, with 22 bases between. The CDR3 is CASSWAGRRRRGSYEQYF. CDR3 sequence (DNA): TGCGCCAGCAGCTGGGCAGGGCGACGCCGGCGGGGCTCCTACGAGCAGTACTTC.

This clone was seen once. The genes are TRBV19 and TRBJ2-2, with 10 bases identical to TRBD2. The CDR3 is made up of 15 amino acids. Germline loops: CDR1 LNHDA, CDR2 SQIVND (reference sequence). V dropped 5 bases and J dropped 2; count of bases not matched to a gene: 2. The CDR3 loop is CASSGLAANTGELFF. The CDR3, as DNA: TGTGCCAGTAGTGGACTAGCGGCCAACACCGGGGAGCTGTTTTTT.

The V and J genes are TRBV7-4 and TRBJ2-3; 10 positions agree with TRBD2. J gave up 2 bases and V 5 bases, and 4 bases lay outside the gene matches. The CDR3 has 15 amino acids. Per the germline V gene, CDR1 is SGHVT and CDR2 is SQSDAQ. The CDR3, as DNA: TGTGCCAGCAGCCATAGCGGGAGGAACACAGATACGCAGTATTTT. It yields the protein CASSHSGRNTDTQYF.

V gene TRBV2 combines with J gene TRBJ2-7, with 8 nucleotides matching TRBD1. CDR1 SNHLY and CDR2 FYNNEI come from the germline V gene. CDR3 length: 14 residues. V lost 5 bases to trimming and J lost 4 bases; unmatched junction nucleotides: 7. The CDR3 sequence is CASSNTGGMYEQYF. In DNA, the CDR3 is TGTGCCAGCAGTAATACAGGGGGTATGTACGAGCAGTACTTC.

This rearrangement joins TRBV19 to TRBJ1-3; D gene uncertain. The V end lost 5 bases, the J end lost 2 bases, and 13 bases lay between the germline ends. CDR1 is LNHDA and CDR2 is SQIVND in the germline V gene (reference sequence). The CDR3 runs 15 residues. The DNA of the CDR3 is TGTGCCAGTAGTCTGGGCGGGGATGCTGGAAACACCATATATTTT. Translating gives CASSLGGDAGNTIYF.

V usage is TRBV6-6 and J usage is TRBJ1-4, with a tentative D call TRBD1 (6 bases). CDR3 length: 14 amino acids. V was clipped by 7 bases and J by 8 bases, with 17 bases between them. Germline CDR1 is MNHNY and CDR2 is SVGAGI (reference sequence). CDR3 DNA sequence: TGTGCCAGCATCGCGAGGGGGGGTCAGGAAAAACTGTTTTTT. Amino acids: CASIARGGQEKLFF.

The V gene is TRBV2, the J gene TRBJ2-7; D is uncertain. Germline lookup yields CDR1 SNHLY and CDR2 FYNNEI. V lost 2 bases and J lost 4, with 15 bases in between. CDR3 size: 15 residues. The CDR3 region is CASSERVSVLYEQYF. In nucleotides, the CDR3 is TGTGCCAGCAGTGAACGTGTTTCGGTCCTTTACGAGCAGTACTTC.

This clone is a singleton in its sample. The rearrangement joins TRBV5-6 to TRBJ2-2; D not resolved. CDR3 length: 13 residues. Trimming left V 2 bases short and J 4 bases short, with 6 bases between. Germline V gives CDR1 SGHDT, CDR2 YYEEEE. CDR3 protein: CASSFSFTGELFF. CDR3 nucleotides: TGTGCCAGCAGCTTTAGTTTCACCGGGGAGCTGTTTTTT. The full variable domain, completed using reference TRBV5-6 and TRBJ2-2, is DAGVTQSPTHLIKTRGQQVTLRCSPKSGHDTVSWYQQALGQGPQFIFQYYEEEERQRGNFPDRFSGHQFPNYSSELNVNALLLGDSALYLCASSFSFTGELFFGEGSRLTVL.

This clone has only one observation. The chain is built from TRBV11-3 and TRBJ2-7, with a tentative D call TRBD1 (6 bases). This CDR3 spans 14 amino acids. From germline, CDR1 is SGHNT and CDR2 YENEEA. V lost 5 bases and J lost 2, with 13 bases in between. The CDR3 sequence is CASSLMTGPYEQYF. In nucleotides, the CDR3 is TGTGCCAGCAGCCTCATGACAGGTCCCTACGAGCAGTACTTC.

The V gene is TRBV15, the J gene TRBJ2-3; TRBD2 aligns across 8 bases. Unmatched junction bases numbered 5, after V lost 2 bases and J lost 4 bases. CDR3 length equals 15 residues. CDR1 and CDR2 from the germline V gene are LNHNV and YYDKDF (reference sequence). CDR3 sequence (DNA): TGTGCCACCAGCAGATCCGGGAGGGTATCAGATACGCAGTATTTT. It specifies CATSRSGRVSDTQYF.

V usage is TRBV30 and J usage is TRBJ2-3, with TRBD2 as a possible D gene (5 bases). Germline-derived CDR1 and CDR2 are GTSNPN and SVGIG (reference sequence). Trimming removed 0 bases from V and 4 bases from J, with 11 bases in between. This CDR3 has 14 amino acids. CDR3 sequence (DNA): TGTGCCTGGAGTGTAACTAGTGGAGCAGATACGCAGTATTTT. Translation gives CAWSVTSGADTQYF.